This is a list of T cell receptor beta chains from one sample in a study of T cell changes during pregnancy in multiple sclerosis. The table came from immunoSEQ multiplex PCR; TCRdb's copy has only in-frame clones and leaves some out. In the table there are under 65,000 clones, roughly 90% of which are singletons. The specimen was peripheral blood, collected in the first trimester of pregnancy. The source is a female donor in good health, enrolled as a control in a pregnancy study. Each CDR3 is given with its conserved first and last residue. The D gene is left open where the match is weak. Size tells how often a clone was seen (once, few, many) or the class of an expanded clone, and some rows leave it out.

length	D	size	V	J	CDR3
14	TRBD1	.	TRBV4-3	TRBJ1-1	CASTVNLQGTEAFF
13	.	.	TRBV6-4	TRBJ2-3	CASSRGSTDTQYF
14	.	.	TRBV5-4	TRBJ2-3	CASSLVALTDTQYF
15	.	once	TRBV7-9	TRBJ2-5	CASSLDRGGEETQYF
16	TRBD1	.	TRBV7-2	TRBJ1-2	CASSPGGTGGFHGYTF
14	.	.	TRBV5-1	TRBJ2-7	CASKVGGSYYEQYF
11	TRBD1	.	TRBV29-1	TRBJ1-1	CSVQTGLGAFF
14	.	.	TRBV2	TRBJ2-5	CASSGTRGQETQYF
17	.	.	TRBV11-2	TRBJ1-3	CASSLSELFGHGNTIYF
12	.	.	TRBV11-2	TRBJ2-7	CASSLVSYEQYF
15	.	.	TRBV4-3	TRBJ2-3	CASSHTGISTDTQYF
12	.	.	TRBV10-3	TRBJ2-1	CAISRQSNEQFF
17	.	.	TRBV5-1	TRBJ1-6	CASSLVLSDKGRSPLHF
12	TRBD1	.	TRBV10-3	TRBJ1-2	CAISDGGQGESF
15	TRBD2	.	TRBV11-3	TRBJ2-1	CASSRTVAGEGEQFF
16	.	.	TRBV7-3	TRBJ1-2	CASSLSAAEVNYGYTF
16	.	once	TRBV7-6	TRBJ1-1	CASSLAGGGQNTEAFF
13	TRBD2	.	TRBV2	TRBJ2-5	CASRLAVPETQYF
15	.	.	TRBV6-1	TRBJ2-5	CASRATGTSQETQYF
12	.	.	TRBV7-9	TRBJ2-7	CASSLRGGEQYF
13	.	.	TRBV7-9	TRBJ1-1	CASSLYQSTEAFF
16	.	.	TRBV6-5	TRBJ2-6	CASSYLAGLGANVLTF
17	.	.	TRBV28	TRBJ2-1	CASSVRGFRRSYNEQFF